This record looks at one T cell receptor (beta chain) sequence and its context. These data come from a study of blood T cell repertoires in COVID-19. Overall study: COVID-19 samples, acute and convalescent, were from the United States, Italy and Spain. Sample material is recorded as cDNA or gDNA derived from T cells, B-cell-depleted T cells, or PBMCs.

In the original workflow: Amplified reference gene primers provided the basis for estimating nucleated cell counts. Here immunoSEQ multiplex PCR was the method, and the copy in TCRdb shows in-frame clones only, minus some. Clone size and V and J calls were adopted from that table, with D and trimming inferred from the DNA. The table lists roughly 140,000 clones, roughly 80% of them singletons, with roughly 9% in the top ten. With 5 bases removed from V and 1 base from J, the gap between germline ends came to 17 bases. The CDR3 extends over 16 amino acids. CDR1 and CDR2 from the germline V gene are ENHRY and SYGVKD.

The receptor was isolated from a woman older than 75 in a cohort sampled during active or convalescent COVID-19. Source material: peripheral blood. The V and J genes are TRBV10-3 and TRBJ2-5; a weak D match, TRBD2 (5 bases). The CDR3 DNA follows: TGTGCCATCAGTAACCCGGACGGGAAGATCCAAGAGACCCAGTACTTC. Protein sequence: CAISNPDGKIQETQYF.